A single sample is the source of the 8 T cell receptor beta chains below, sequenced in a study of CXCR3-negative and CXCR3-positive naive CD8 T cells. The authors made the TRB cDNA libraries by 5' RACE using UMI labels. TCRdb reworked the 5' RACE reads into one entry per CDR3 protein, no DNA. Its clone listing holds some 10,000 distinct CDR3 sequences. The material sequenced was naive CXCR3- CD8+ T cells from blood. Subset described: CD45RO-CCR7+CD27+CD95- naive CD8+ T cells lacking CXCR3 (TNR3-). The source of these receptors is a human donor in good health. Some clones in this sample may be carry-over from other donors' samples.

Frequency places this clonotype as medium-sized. This chain's CDR3 is CASSLWPNGYNEQFF. The chain is built from TRBV7-8 and TRBJ2-1. The length of the CDR3 is 15 residues. Germline CDR1 SGHVS, CDR2 FQNEAQ.

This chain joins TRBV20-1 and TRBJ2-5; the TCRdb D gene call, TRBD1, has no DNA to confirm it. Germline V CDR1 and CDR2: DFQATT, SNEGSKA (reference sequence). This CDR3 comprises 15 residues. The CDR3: CSASAPGQQKETQYF.

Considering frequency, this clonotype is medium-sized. Here the CDR3 reads CSARGTGGRDEQFF. V is TRBV20-1 and J is TRBJ2-1; the D gene TCRdb calls, TRBD1, cannot be checked with no DNA. Germline-derived CDR1 and CDR2 are DFQATT and SNEGSKA (reference sequence). The CDR3 has 14 residues.

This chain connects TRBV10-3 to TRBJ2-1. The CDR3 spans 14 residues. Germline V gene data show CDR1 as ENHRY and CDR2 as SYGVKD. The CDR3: CAISGTESYNEQFF.

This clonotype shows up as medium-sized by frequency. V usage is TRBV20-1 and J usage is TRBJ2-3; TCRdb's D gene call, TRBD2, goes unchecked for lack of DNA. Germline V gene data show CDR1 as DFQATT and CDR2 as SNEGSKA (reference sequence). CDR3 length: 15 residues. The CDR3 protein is CSAPSGASGTDTQYF.

CDR3 region: CSASPVNTGELFF. The chain is built from TRBV20-1 and TRBJ2-2; TCRdb selects TRBD1, and the lack of DNA leaves this call unchecked. Germline V gene sequence: CDR1 DFQATT, CDR2 SNEGSKA (reference sequence). The CDR3 contains 13 residues.

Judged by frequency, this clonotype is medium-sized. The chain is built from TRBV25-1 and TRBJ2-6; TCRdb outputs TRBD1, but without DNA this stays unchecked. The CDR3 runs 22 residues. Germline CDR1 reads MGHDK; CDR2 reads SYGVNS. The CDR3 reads CASSERKGGLKLLYSGANVLTF.

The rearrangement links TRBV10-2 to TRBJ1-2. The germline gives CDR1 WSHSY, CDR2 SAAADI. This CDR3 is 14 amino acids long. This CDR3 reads CASSDLAASYGYTF.